This T cell receptor beta chain was profiled in a study of regulatory T cells in long-lasting Graves disease. This clonotype was recorded many times. Its antigen is not known. Whole-study findings and limits: Persistent cases favored TRBV28, TRBJ1-2 and TRBJ2-5.

Germline values: CDR1 SGHTA, CDR2 FQGNSA. The V and J ends lost 5 bases and 5 bases, in that order; junction bases with no gene match: 9. The CDR3 spans 15 residues. Time point reported: newly diagnosed GD, antithyroid drugs for less than 3 months. TCR sequences were obtained from RNA taken from PBMCs. Building the TCR beta libraries relied on iRepertoire HTBI primers, and CDR3 regions underwent Arm-PCR. TCRdb reanalysed the multiplex PCR reads using MiXCR and keeps one entry per CDR3 protein. The sample shows some 250,000 distinct CDR3 sequences, around 18% of them seen only once. These data were likewise used in another study, on T cells in Graves' hyperthyroidism and ophthalmopathy. That paper states: HTBI primers drove first-round RT-PCR of the TCR CDR3.

This chain uses TRBV7-2 with TRBJ1-5; 7 nucleotides align to TRBD1. The clonotype was recovered from a woman aged 25-40 years with Graves disease. Sequenced here: peripheral blood mononuclear cells (PBMCs), sampled at new diagnosis, from a patient treated with antithyroid drugs. CDR3 sequence (DNA): TGTGCCAGCAGCGGACACAGGGGCTCGGATCAGCCCCAGCATTTT. This gives the protein CASSGHRGSDQPQHF.